Following are 23 T cell receptor beta chains from one sample sequenced in a study of Ad26.COV2.S vaccination and SARS-CoV-2 variants. Treatment noted: some 20 received Ad26.COV2.S at low or high dose, single or two shots; 5 received placebo; per-sample allocation not given. The investigators took samples on day 63 after the first vaccine or placebo injection. Using immunoSEQ multiplex PCR, the repertoire was profiled, and TCRdb retains in-frame clones only, with some absent. Of 350,000 to 550,000 clones in the sample, roughly 89% were seen once. Sequences were derived from peripheral blood, sampled in a trial of Ad26.COV2.S vaccine versus placebo. These receptors originate from a person aged 18 to 59 who received the Ad26.COV2.S COVID-19 vaccine or a placebo.

This CDR3 reads CASSPLRGEQFF. DNA of the CDR3: TGTGCCAGCTCACCACTTCGCGGGGAGCAGTTCTTC. The V call is TRBV18, the J call TRBJ2-1; D is possibly TRBD2 (5 bases). The length of the CDR3 is 12 residues. CDR1 KGHSH and CDR2 LQKENI come from the germline V gene. Deletions cut 1 base from V and 10 bases from J, with 8 bases between.

The chain joins TRBV18 to TRBJ2-3; 8 positions match TRBD1. The V segment lost 4 bases and the J segment 2 bases; nucleotides outside the gene matches: 8. The V gene's germline CDR1 is KGHSH and CDR2 LQKENI. This CDR3 region has 16 residues. The CDR3 region is CASSRRTGRNTDTQYF. CDR3 in DNA: TGTGCCAGCTCACGCAGGACAGGGCGGAACACAGATACGCAGTATTTT. Looking up the rest from reference TRBV18 and TRBJ2-3 gives the full variable domain: NAGVMQNPRHLVRRRGQEARLRCSPMKGHSHVYWYRQLPEEGLKFMVYLQKENIIDESGMPKERFSAEFPKEGPSILRIQQVVRGDSAAYFCASSRRTGRNTDTQYFGPGTRLTVL.

In DNA form, the CDR3 reads TGTGCCAGCAGCCAAGATCTATTCGGGTATGGCTACACCTTC. Amino acids: CASSQDLFGYGYTF. The V and J genes are TRBV4-2 and TRBJ1-2; D remains unclear. CDR1 is LGHNA, CDR2 YNFKEQ, per germline. There are 14 residues in the CDR3. V was pared by 0 bases and J by 5 bases, with 10 bases between.

The genes are TRBV9 and TRBJ2-6, with 10 bases matching TRBD2. V shed 3 bases and J 0 bases; nucleotides not matched to a gene: 9. CDR3 length: 19 amino acids. CDR1 and CDR2 (germline): SGDLS, YYNGEE. In nucleotides, the CDR3 is TGTGCCAGCAGCGGAACCGGGACTAGCGCGAACTCTGGGGCCAACGTCCTGACTTTC. Translation gives CASSGTGTSANSGANVLTF.

The chain is built from TRBV5-6 and TRBJ2-5, with 10 bases lining up with TRBD2. This CDR3 contains 14 residues. From germline, CDR1 is SGHDT and CDR2 YYEEEE. The J segment lost 4 bases and the V segment lost 0 bases, leaving 0 bases of the junction unmatched. The chain's CDR3 is CASSLGLAGETQYF. The CDR3 DNA reads TGTGCCAGCAGCTTGGGACTAGCGGGAGAGACCCAGTACTTC.

This chain connects TRBV20-1 to TRBJ1-1; D is unresolved. The V gene's germline CDR1 is DFQATT and CDR2 SNEGSKA (reference sequence). This CDR3 is 13 amino acids long. The V end was cut by 3 bases, the J end by 2 bases, with 10 bases between. CDR3 sequence reads: CSASATANTEAFF. Here the CDR3 DNA reads TGCAGTGCTAGTGCTACGGCAAACACTGAAGCTTTCTTT.

The J gene is TRBJ1-6, the V gene TRBV6-2 or TRBV6-3, with D perhaps TRBD1 (5 bases). The germline gives CDR1 MNHEY, CDR2 SVGEGT. CDR3 length equals 16 residues. V was clipped by 2 bases and J by 7 bases, with 15 bases between them. DNA of the CDR3: TGTGCCAGCAGTTACGGTGCGGGGGGACGGAATTCACCCCTCCACTTT. Its protein is CASSYGAGGRNSPLHF.

V is TRBV7-9 and J is TRBJ1-1; possible D gene TRBD1, 5 bases. V lost 5 bases and J lost 0, with 10 bases in between. The CDR3 contains 14 residues. The V gene's germline CDR1 is SEHNR and CDR2 FQNEAQ (reference sequence). The CDR3 bases are TGTGCCAGCAGCCAAGGGGCCGTGAACACTGAAGCTTTCTTT. Translating it yields CASSQGAVNTEAFF.

The chain couples TRBV19 to TRBJ1-1, with D perhaps TRBD1 (6 bases). Germline values: CDR1 LNHDA, CDR2 SQIVND (reference sequence). V was clipped by 9 bases and J by 4 bases, with 21 bases between them. This CDR3 is built from 15 residues. CDR3 in amino acids: CASRGGIDRATEAFF. The CDR3 DNA is TGTGCCAGCCGAGGGGGGATCGACAGAGCCACTGAAGCTTTCTTT.

The chain links TRBV29-1 to TRBJ2-7; a weak D match, TRBD2 (6 bases). The CDR3 consists of 12 residues. In germline, CDR1 is SQVTM, CDR2 ANQGSEA. Trimming left V 8 bases short and J 7 bases short, with 18 bases between. The CDR3 loop is CSTRPLAGEQYF. The CDR3 region has the DNA TGCAGCACGCGGCCTCTGGCGGGGGAGCAGTACTTC.

The chain couples TRBV6-1 to TRBJ2-3, with 8 bases fitting TRBD2. The junction had 2 bases not matched to a gene; V was cut back by 1 base and J by 2 bases. The CDR3 sequence is 15 residues long. Germline V gene data show CDR1 as MNHNS and CDR2 as SASEGT. CDR3 DNA: TGTGCCAGCAGTGAAGTCGGGGGGGCCACAGATACGCAGTATTTT. It yields the protein CASSEVGGATDTQYF.

The rearrangement uses TRBV30 and TRBJ2-1; TRBD2 aligns across 14 bases. CDR1 and CDR2 (germline): GTSNPN, SVGIG (reference sequence). With 4 bases clipped from V and 4 bases from J, the junction kept 6 bases outside the gene matches. There are 16 residues in the CDR3. The DNA for the CDR3 is TGTGCCTGGATTGTGGGACTAGCGGGAGATTACAATGAGCAGTTCTTC. This sequence encodes CAWIVGLAGDYNEQFF.

The chain's CDR3 is CASSPFGRDQPQHF. The CDR3 DNA reads TGTGCCAGCAGCCCGTTCGGAAGGGATCAGCCCCAGCATTTT. This chain uses TRBV21-1 with TRBJ1-5. TRBV21-1 is designated a pseudogene. There are 14 residues in the CDR3.

The rearrangement joins TRBV27 to TRBJ2-2; D possibly corresponds to TRBD2 (5 bases). This CDR3 is built from 13 residues. Germline V gene sequence: CDR1 MNHEY, CDR2 SMNVEV (reference sequence). Trimming took off 5 bases at V and 6 bases at J, with 10 bases between the two ends. CDR3 sequence: CASSPAEAGELFF. CDR3 in DNA: TGTGCCAGCAGTCCCGCGGAGGCCGGGGAGCTGTTTTTT.

V and J are TRBV4-3 and TRBJ1-1; a weak D match, TRBD1 (5 bases). CDR3 length: 15 amino acids. Germline V CDR1 and CDR2: LGHNA, YSLEER. V lost 0 bases, J lost 6 bases, and 14 bases lay in between. The CDR3 reads CASSQDRTPRSEAFF. CDR3 sequence (DNA): TGCGCCAGCAGCCAAGATAGGACACCCAGATCTGAAGCTTTCTTT.

CDR3 coding DNA: TGTGCCAGCAGCTTAGTGGTCAATGAGCAGTTCTTC. It translates to CASSLVVNEQFF. The chain recombines TRBV11-3 with TRBJ2-1; D is unclear. Per germline, CDR1 SGHNT and CDR2 YENEEA. Trimming took off 1 base at V and 6 bases at J, with 4 bases between the two ends. The CDR3 spans 12 residues.

The rearrangement joins TRBV6-5 to TRBJ2-3, with D unclear. Per germline, CDR1 MNHEY and CDR2 SVGAGI. V lost 8 bases to trimming and J lost 5 bases, with 11 bases between them. The CDR3 length is 12 residues. Written as DNA, the CDR3 is TGTGCCAGCCTCTTACTCGGAGATACGCAGTATTTT. Its protein product is CASLLLGDTQYF.

The genes are TRBV30 and TRBJ1-4; TRBD1 aligns across 9 bases. With V trimmed by 3 bases and J by 6 bases, 2 bases remained unmatched. This CDR3 region has 13 residues. The V gene's germline CDR1 is GTSNPN and CDR2 SVGIG (reference sequence). The CDR3, as DNA: TGTGCCTGGAGCTGGACAGGGGATGAAAAACTGTTTTTT. Amino acids: CAWSWTGDEKLFF.

This chain joins TRBV6-4 and TRBJ2-1, with D possibly called TRBD1 or TRBD2 (5 bases each). The V and J ends lost 7 bases and 8 bases respectively, with 27 bases between them. CDR1 and CDR2 from the germline V gene are MRHNA and SNTAGT. There are 17 residues in the CDR3. Here the CDR3 DNA reads TGTGCCAGCAATGCGACCCCGGGACCTCATCCCAGGCATGAGCAGTTCTTC. It encodes CASNATPGPHPRHEQFF.

The V call is TRBV7-2, the J call TRBJ2-5, with 7 bases fitting TRBD2. Germline V CDR1 and CDR2: SGHTA, FQGNSA. The junction had 7 bases not matched to a gene; V was cut back by 5 bases and J by 1 base. The CDR3 has 15 amino acids. The CDR3 sequence is CASSLRLAPQETQYF. CDR3 coding DNA: TGTGCCAGCAGCCTGAGACTAGCTCCCCAAGAGACCCAGTACTTC.

This chain uses TRBV4-3 with TRBJ1-1; no definite D call. V was shortened by 8 bases and J by 3 bases, with 10 bases between the two germline ends. Per the germline V gene, CDR1 is LGHNA and CDR2 is YSLEER. CDR3 length equals 12 residues. The CDR3 loop reads CASGWRDTEAFF. The CDR3 DNA sequence: TGCGCCAGCGGGTGGAGGGACACTGAAGCTTTCTTT.

This clone was seen a single time. The chain is built from TRBV5-1 and TRBJ1-5; 8 bases match TRBD1. The ends lost 5 bases at V and 7 bases at J; junction bases unmatched: 5. Germline V gene sequence: CDR1 SGHRS, CDR2 YFSETQ. There are 13 residues in the CDR3. The CDR3 region is CASRDREGQPQHF. CDR3 bases: TGCGCCAGCAGGGACAGGGAGGGGCAGCCCCAGCATTTT.

This clone appeared once. The rearrangement joins TRBV11-3 to TRBJ2-2; TRBD2 matches at 13 bases. V was pared by 4 bases and J by 1 base, with 3 bases of the junction left unmatched. This CDR3 comprises 17 residues. CDR1 is SGHNT and CDR2 is YENEEA in the germline V gene. CDR3 amino acids: CASSSGLAGLNTGELFF. The CDR3 nucleotides are TGTGCCAGCAGCTCGGGACTAGCGGGACTGAACACCGGGGAGCTGTTTTTT.